This entry features one T cell receptor (beta chain) sequence. Its antigen remains unknown. This sample stems from a study of quantifying T cell responses using KT2 cells. Turning to the study itself: cDNA was made from DNase-treated RNA using alpha and beta constant primers.

Whole-study results and caveats: Even the lowest spike-in, about one KT2 cell per 100,000 PBMC, yielded detectable KT2 sequences. Input KT2 cell number predicted KT2 alpha and beta sequence counts linearly over several orders of magnitude.

This CDR3 has 14 residues. Germline values: CDR1 WNHNN, CDR2 SYGVQD (reference sequence). V lost 5 bases to trimming and J lost 4 bases; unmatched junction nucleotides: 6. A single-stranded UMI oligo with SP2 sequence was ligated to cDNA 3' ends. An equimolar mix of RC1.1 and RC1.2 primed the beta chain across TRBC1 and TRBC2. Each CDR3 protein is one row after TCRdb ran MiXCR on the UMI-ligation and nested PCR reads. The sample records 52,000 or so distinct CDR3 sequences, around 12% being singletons. Sequencing was done on a sample of PBMCs spiked with cells of the T cell clone KT2. This receptor was obtained from a human donor. The genes are TRBV10-1 and TRBJ2-5, with 8 positions matching TRBD1. CDR3 DNA: TGCGCCAGCAGTCGGGACAGGACCCTAGAGACCCAGTACTTC. Residues: CASSRDRTLETQYF.